Described below is a single TCR beta chain sequence and its context. The germline V and J ends were trimmed by 1 base and 6 bases, with 12 bases remaining between them. The length of the CDR3 is 14 residues. The V gene's germline CDR1 is DFQATT and CDR2 SNEGSKA (reference sequence). This entry comes from a study of T cells in Graves' hyperthyroidism and ophthalmopathy. As for the study in general: At the time of initial diagnosis and before any treatment, peripheral blood was collected.

Amplification yielded TCR beta CDR3 regions, with RNA transcripts as the source. Primed by the HTBI set, a first-round RT-PCR was run on the TCR CDR3. From the multiplex PCR reads, TCRdb called clonotypes with MiXCR, one entry per CDR3 protein. This sample yields nearly 600,000 distinct CDR3 sequences, of which about 15% are seen a single time; 4.5% to 6% belongs to the top ten. Newly diagnosed hyperthyroidism, duration under 2 months, in patients aged 18 to 65. Orbital computed tomography and thyroid ultrasound, together with serum TRAb and thyroxine and clinical symptoms, were used for diagnoses. Any symptoms of ophthalmopathy came after the first hyperthyroidism diagnosis, from which the blood sample dates.

The rearrangement links TRBV20-1 to TRBJ1-4; no firm D call. Input material: blood. This clonotype originated in a woman in her 30s with Graves' hyperthyroidism that later progressed to Graves' ophthalmopathy. DNA for the CDR3: TGCAGTGCTAGAGTAGCAGGAAGGGATGAAAAACTGTTTTTT. This codes for CSARVAGRDEKLFF.